The clone carrying this T cell receptor beta chain was detected only a few times. As yet, its antigen is unknown. This record comes from a study of blood T cells in healthy people across ages. There are 13 residues in the CDR3. V gave up 2 bases and J gave up 4 bases, with 5 bases separating them. With a J-beta primer mix and a sample-barcoded 5' primer, a second PCR ran about 6 to 11 cycles. TCRdb recomputed calls from the 5' RACE reads with MiXCR, one row per CDR3 protein. The profile shows around 870,000 distinct CDR3 sequences, 29% of them singletons. Study-level results: Correlation between TCR beta diversity and naive T cell percentage was strong. More naive CD4+ cells and higher diversity marked long-lived donors relative to aged donors.

The clonotype comes from an elderly woman in good health. Sample: blood. V and J are TRBV12-3 or TRBV12-4 and TRBJ2-2; no definite D call. In nucleotides, the CDR3 is TGTGCCAGCAGTTTACAGATCACCGGGGAGCTGTTTTTT. It yields the protein CASSLQITGELFF.